This is a list of T cell receptor beta chains from one sample in a study of CD8 T cells in Susac syndrome. TCRdb reprocessed the immunoSEQ multiplex PCR reads via MiXCR and lists one record per CDR3 protein. The table lists 85,000 to 90,000 distinct CDR3 sequences, about 93% of them singletons, with around 0.32% in the top ten. The specimen sequenced was CD8+ T cells from PBMCs. The receptors come from a human donor in good health. Both conserved end residues are part of each CDR3. Each record gives: D gene, clone size, V gene, J gene, CDR3 protein. A D gene is named only where the DNA matches it firmly. Size values are once, few and many counts, or a class for expanded clones, and some rows have none.

NA,NA,TRBV13,TRBJ1-5,CASSVGEAGQPQHF
TRBD1,NA,TRBV5-1,TRBJ1-1,CASSWTGDRTEAFF
TRBD2,NA,TRBV29-1,TRBJ2-3,CSVGGGYSTDTQYF
NA,NA,TRBV13,TRBJ1-1,CASSAIRVNTEAFF
TRBD1,NA,TRBV7-8,TRBJ1-4,CASSLSLDRVGWEKLFF
TRBD1,NA,TRBV20-1,TRBJ2-7,CSAMGTGSAYEQYF
NA,NA,TRBV11-1,TRBJ2-2,CASSYAASYIGELFF
NA,NA,TRBV7-8,TRBJ2-3,CASSSPADTQYF
NA,NA,TRBV2,TRBJ1-2,CASSEEGGPQGYGYTF
NA,NA,TRBV19,TRBJ1-1,CASIWGDGQTEAFF
NA,few,TRBV20-1,TRBJ2-7,CSASGVSSYEQYF
NA,NA,TRBV13,TRBJ1-6,CASSIDGLNSPLHF
NA,NA,TRBV23-1,TRBJ2-7,CANPRVEQYF
NA,NA,TRBV14,TRBJ1-2,CASSPWDTKGYGYTF
NA,NA,TRBV7-9,TRBJ2-4,CASSPTLAKNIQYF
NA,NA,TRBV6-5,TRBJ1-2,CASRGIGGYTF
TRBD2,few,TRBV7-6,TRBJ2-1,CASSDGLAGMNEQFF
NA,NA,TRBV6-2/TRBV6-3,TRBJ2-1,CASSHGAYNEQFF
NA,once,TRBV6-1,TRBJ2-5,CASVGPTQYF
TRBD2,NA,TRBV7-3,TRBJ2-1,CASSPGLGEEQFF
NA,NA,TRBV11-2,TRBJ1-2,CASSLYAQLYGYTF
NA,NA,TRBV18,TRBJ2-7,CASSSILLGIGYEQYF
TRBD2,NA,TRBV7-6,TRBJ2-3,CASSLPPGGLDTQYF
TRBD2,NA,TRBV13,TRBJ2-1,CASSGGDRGVVYNEQFF
TRBD1,NA,TRBV9,TRBJ2-7,CASSHPGQGVPPSYEQYF
NA,few,TRBV2,TRBJ2-6,CASSETGANVLTF
NA,once,TRBV7-8,TRBJ1-2,CASSLGANRLNYGYTF
TRBD1,NA,TRBV29-1,TRBJ2-1,CSVSTGSSYNEQFF
NA,NA,TRBV29-1,TRBJ2-5,CSAPLHSGETQYF
TRBD1,NA,TRBV23-1,TRBJ2-1,CASSQPADRGRLALNKEQFF
NA,NA,TRBV9,TRBJ2-7,CASSVARGTYEQYF
NA,NA,TRBV11-2,TRBJ2-5,CASSTTGSYQETQYF
NA,NA,TRBV18,TRBJ2-3,CASSPPRFTDTQYF
NA,once,TRBV7-9,TRBJ2-3,CASSLPSNREDITDTQYF
NA,NA,TRBV6-5,TRBJ1-2,CASSGDYGYTF
TRBD2,NA,TRBV27,TRBJ2-5,CASSLWGGTQYF
TRBD2,NA,TRBV6-1,TRBJ2-1,CASSSRGVRSSYNEQFF
TRBD2,NA,TRBV9,TRBJ2-1,CASSLETSAHATEQFF
NA,few,TRBV3-1,TRBJ2-7,CASSSDSSYEQYF
NA,NA,TRBV2,TRBJ2-1,CASSHGPLVEQFF
TRBD1,NA,TRBV2,TRBJ2-1,CASSDAGQGRNEQFF
NA,NA,TRBV7-9,TRBJ1-5,CASSLVGVNQPQHF
NA,NA,TRBV7-6,TRBJ2-2,CASSGRTATNTGELFF
NA,NA,TRBV13,TRBJ2-7,CASSSPNPTAVGSYEQYF
NA,NA,TRBV30,TRBJ1-1,CAWRAGLLTEAFF